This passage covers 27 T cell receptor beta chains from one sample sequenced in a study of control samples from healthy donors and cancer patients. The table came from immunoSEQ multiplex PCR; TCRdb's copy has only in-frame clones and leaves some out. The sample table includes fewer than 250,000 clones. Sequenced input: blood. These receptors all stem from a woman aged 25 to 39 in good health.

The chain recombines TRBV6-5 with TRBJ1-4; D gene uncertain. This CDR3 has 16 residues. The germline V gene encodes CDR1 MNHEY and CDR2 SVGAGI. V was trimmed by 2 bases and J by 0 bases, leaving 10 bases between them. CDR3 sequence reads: CASSYARAATNEKLFF. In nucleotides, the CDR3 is TGTGCCAGCAGTTACGCTCGGGCAGCAACTAATGAAAAACTGTTTTTT.

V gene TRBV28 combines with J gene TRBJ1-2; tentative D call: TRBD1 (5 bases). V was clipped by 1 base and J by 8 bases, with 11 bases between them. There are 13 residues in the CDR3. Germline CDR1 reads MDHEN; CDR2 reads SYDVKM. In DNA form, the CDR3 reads TGTGCCAGCAGTTTATTGGGCCGGGGCGGCTACACCTTC. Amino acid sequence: CASSLLGRGGYTF.

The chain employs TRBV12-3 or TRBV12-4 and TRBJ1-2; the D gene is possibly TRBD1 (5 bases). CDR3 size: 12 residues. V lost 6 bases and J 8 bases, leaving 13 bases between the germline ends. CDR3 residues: CASRTRGWGYTF. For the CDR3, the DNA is TGTGCCAGCAGGACGAGGGGTTGGGGCTACACCTTC.

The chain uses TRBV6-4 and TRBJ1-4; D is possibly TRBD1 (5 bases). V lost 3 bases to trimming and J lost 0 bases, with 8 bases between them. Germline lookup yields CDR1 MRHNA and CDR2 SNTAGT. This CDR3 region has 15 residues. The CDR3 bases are TGTGCCAGCAGTGAAGGGACCACAACTAATGAAAAACTGTTTTTT. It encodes CASSEGTTTNEKLFF.

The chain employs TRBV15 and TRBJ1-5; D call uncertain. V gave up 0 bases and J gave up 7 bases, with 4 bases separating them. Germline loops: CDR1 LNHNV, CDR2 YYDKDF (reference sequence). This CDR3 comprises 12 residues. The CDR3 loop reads CATSRDRQPQHF. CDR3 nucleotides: TGTGCCACCAGCAGAGATCGGCAGCCCCAGCATTTT.

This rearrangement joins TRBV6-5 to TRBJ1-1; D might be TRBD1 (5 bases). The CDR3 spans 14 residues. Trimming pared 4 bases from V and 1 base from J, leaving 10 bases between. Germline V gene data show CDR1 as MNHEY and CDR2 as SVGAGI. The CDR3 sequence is CASSSGAPNTEAFF. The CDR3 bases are TGTGCCAGCAGTTCCGGGGCCCCGAACACTGAAGCTTTCTTT.

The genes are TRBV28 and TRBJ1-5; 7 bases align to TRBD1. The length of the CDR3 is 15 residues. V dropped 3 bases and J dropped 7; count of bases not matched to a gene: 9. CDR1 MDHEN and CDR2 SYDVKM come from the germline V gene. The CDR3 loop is CASSFNRGGEQPQHF. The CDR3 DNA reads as TGTGCCAGCAGTTTTAACAGGGGAGGTGAGCAGCCCCAGCATTTT.

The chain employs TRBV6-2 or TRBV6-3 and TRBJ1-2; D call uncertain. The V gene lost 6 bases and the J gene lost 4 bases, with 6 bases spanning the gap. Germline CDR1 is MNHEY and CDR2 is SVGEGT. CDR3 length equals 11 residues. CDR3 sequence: CASSPSYGYTF. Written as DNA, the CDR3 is TGTGCCAGCAGCCCCAGCTATGGCTACACCTTC.

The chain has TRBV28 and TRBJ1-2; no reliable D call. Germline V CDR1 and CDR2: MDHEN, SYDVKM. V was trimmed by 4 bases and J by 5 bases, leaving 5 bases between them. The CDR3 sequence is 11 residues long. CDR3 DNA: TGTGCCAGCAGTTCGACGTATGGCTACACCTTC. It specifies CASSSTYGYTF.

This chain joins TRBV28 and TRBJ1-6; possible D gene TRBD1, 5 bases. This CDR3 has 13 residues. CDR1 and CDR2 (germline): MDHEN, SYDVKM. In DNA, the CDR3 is TGTGCTTCGGGGCCGATCTATAATTCACCCCTCCACTTT. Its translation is CASGPIYNSPLHF.

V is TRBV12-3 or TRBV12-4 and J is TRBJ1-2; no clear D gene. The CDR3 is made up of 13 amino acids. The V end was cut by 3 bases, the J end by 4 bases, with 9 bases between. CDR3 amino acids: CASSFADGYGYTF. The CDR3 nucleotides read TGTGCCAGCAGTTTCGCGGACGGCTATGGCTACACCTTC.

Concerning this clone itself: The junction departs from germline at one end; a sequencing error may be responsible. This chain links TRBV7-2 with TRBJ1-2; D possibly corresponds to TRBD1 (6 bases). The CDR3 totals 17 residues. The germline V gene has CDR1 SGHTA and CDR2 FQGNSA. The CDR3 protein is CASSLAGVIRGGYGYTF. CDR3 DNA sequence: TGTGCCAGCAGTTTAGCAGGGGTGATTCGCGGGGGATATGGCTACACCTTC.

The chain's CDR3 is CSVVMGNTEAFF. The CDR3 region has the DNA TGCAGCGTTGTGATGGGGAACACTGAAGCTTTCTTT. V gene TRBV29-1 combines with J gene TRBJ1-1; D unclear. The germline V gene has CDR1 SQVTM and CDR2 ANQGSEA. The CDR3 runs 12 residues. V gave up 4 bases and J gave up 1 base, with 7 bases separating them.

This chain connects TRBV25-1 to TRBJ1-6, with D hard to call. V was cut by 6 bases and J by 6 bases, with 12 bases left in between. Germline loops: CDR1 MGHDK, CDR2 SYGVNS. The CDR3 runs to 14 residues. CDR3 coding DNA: TGTGCCAGCAGACAGACGGATATTAATTCACCCCTCCACTTT. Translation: CASRQTDINSPLHF.

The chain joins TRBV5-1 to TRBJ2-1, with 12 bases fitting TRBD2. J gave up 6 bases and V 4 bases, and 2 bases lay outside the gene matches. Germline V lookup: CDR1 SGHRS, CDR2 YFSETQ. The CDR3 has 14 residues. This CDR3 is CASSGTSGFNEQFF. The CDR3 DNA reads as TGCGCCAGCAGCGGGACTAGCGGGTTCAATGAGCAGTTCTTC. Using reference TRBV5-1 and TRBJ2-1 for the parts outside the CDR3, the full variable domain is KAGVTQTPRYLIKTRGQQVTLSCSPISGHRSVSWYQQTPGQGLQFLFEYFSETQRNKGNFPGRFSGRQFSNSRSEMNVSTLELGDSALYLCASSGTSGFNEQFFGPGTRLTVL.

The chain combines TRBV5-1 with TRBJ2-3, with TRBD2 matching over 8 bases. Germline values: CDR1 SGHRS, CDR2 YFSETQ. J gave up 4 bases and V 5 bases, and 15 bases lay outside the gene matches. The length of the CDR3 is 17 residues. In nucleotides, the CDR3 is TGCGCCAGCAGACCGGGGGGGCCTATTGGTTTTGCAGATACGCAGTATTTT. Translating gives CASRPGGPIGFADTQYF.

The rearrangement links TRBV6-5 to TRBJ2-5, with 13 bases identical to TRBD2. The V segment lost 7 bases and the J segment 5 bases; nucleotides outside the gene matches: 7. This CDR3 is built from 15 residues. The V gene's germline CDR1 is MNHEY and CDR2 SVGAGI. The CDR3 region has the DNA TGTGCCAGCACCCGACTAGCGGGGGGTGAGGAGACCCAGTACTTC. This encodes CASTRLAGGEETQYF.

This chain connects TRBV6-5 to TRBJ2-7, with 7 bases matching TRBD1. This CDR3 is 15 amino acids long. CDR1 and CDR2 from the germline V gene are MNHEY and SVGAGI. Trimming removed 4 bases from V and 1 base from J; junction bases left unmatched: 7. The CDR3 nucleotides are TGTGCCAGCAGTTTCACCCAGACAGGGTCCTACGAGCAGTACTTC. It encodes CASSFTQTGSYEQYF.

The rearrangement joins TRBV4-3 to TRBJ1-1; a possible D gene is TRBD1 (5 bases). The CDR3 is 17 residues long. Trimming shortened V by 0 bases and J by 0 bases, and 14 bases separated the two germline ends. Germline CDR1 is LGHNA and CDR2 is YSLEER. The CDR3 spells CASSQDPGGVLNTEAFF. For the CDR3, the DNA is TGCGCCAGCAGCCAAGATCCGGGGGGGGTTTTGAACACTGAAGCTTTCTTT.

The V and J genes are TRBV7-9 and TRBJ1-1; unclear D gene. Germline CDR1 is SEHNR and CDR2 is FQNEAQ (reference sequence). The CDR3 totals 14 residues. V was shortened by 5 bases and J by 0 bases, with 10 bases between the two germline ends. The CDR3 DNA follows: TGTGCCAGCAGCCCCGAGTACATGAACACTGAAGCTTTCTTT. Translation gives CASSPEYMNTEAFF.

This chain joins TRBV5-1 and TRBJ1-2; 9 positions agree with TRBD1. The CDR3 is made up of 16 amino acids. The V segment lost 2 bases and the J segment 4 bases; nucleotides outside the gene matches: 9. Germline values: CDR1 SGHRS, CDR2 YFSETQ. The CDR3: CASSLRTGAPLYGYTF. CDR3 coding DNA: TGCGCCAGCAGCTTAAGGACAGGGGCTCCCCTCTATGGCTACACCTTC.

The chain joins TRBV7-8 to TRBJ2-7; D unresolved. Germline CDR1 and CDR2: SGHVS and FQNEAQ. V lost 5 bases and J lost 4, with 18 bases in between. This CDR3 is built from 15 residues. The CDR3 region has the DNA TGTGCCAGCAGCGCTGTTCTACGAGAAAGTTACGAGCAGTACTTC. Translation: CASSAVLRESYEQYF.

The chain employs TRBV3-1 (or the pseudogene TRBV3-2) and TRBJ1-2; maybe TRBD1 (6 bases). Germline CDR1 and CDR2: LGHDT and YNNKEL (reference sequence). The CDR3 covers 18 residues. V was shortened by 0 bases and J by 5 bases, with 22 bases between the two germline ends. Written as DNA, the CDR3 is TGTGCCAGCAGCCAAGATTGGGGGGGATTCAGGGGCTCATATGGCTACACCTTC. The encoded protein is CASSQDWGGFRGSYGYTF.

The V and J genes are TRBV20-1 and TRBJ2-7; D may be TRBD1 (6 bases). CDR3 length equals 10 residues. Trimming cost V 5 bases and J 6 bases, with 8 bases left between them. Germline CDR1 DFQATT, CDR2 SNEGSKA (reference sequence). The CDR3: CSAPGVEQYF. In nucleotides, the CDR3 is TGCAGTGCTCCAGGGGTCGAGCAGTACTTC.

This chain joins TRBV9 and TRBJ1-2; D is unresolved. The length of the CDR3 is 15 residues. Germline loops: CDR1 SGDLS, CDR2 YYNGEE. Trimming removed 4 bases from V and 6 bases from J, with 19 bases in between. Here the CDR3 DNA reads TGTGCCAGCAGCCCTCCAGGACGGGAGGAGAATGGCTACACCTTC. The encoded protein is CASSPPGREENGYTF.

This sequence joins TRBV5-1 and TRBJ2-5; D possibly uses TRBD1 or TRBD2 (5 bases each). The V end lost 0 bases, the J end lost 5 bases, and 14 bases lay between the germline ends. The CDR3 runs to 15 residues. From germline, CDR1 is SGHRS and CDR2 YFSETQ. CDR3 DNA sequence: TGCGCCAGCAGCTTGGCGGGGCAGGGTGGGGAGACCCAGTACTTC. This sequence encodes CASSLAGQGGETQYF.

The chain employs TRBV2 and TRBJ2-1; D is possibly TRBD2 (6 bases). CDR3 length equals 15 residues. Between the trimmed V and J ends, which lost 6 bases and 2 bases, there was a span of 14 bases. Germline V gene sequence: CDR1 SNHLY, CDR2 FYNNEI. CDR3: CASSRLVGPYNEQFF. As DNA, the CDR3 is TGTGCCAGCAGCAGACTAGTGGGGCCCTACAATGAGCAGTTCTTC.